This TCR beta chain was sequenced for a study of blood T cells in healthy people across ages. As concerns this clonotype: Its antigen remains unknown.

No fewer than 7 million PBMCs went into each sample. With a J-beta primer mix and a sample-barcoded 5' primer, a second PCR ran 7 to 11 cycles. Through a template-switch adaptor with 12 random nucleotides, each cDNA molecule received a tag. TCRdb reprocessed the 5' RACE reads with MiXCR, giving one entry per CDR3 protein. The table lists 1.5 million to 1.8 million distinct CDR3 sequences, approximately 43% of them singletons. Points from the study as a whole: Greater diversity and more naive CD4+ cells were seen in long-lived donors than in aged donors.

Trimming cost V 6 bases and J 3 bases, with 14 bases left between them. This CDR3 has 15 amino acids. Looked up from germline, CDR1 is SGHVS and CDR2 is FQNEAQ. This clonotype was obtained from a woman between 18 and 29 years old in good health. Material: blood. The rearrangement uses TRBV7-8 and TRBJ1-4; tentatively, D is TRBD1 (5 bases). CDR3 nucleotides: TGTGCCAGCAGTCGGCTGACAGTCTCTAATGAAAAACTGTTTTTT. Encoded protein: CASSRLTVSNEKLFF.